The 29 T cell receptor beta chains below come from one sample, sequenced in a study of CD8 T cells in Susac syndrome. RNA amounts of roughly 0.45 to 1 ug underwent reverse transcription with random hexamers. TCRdb independently ran MiXCR on the immunoSEQ multiplex PCR reads; one entry per CDR3 protein. Of about 150,000 distinct CDR3 sequences in the sample, roughly 95% were seen once. The sample comprised CD4+ T cells from PBMCs. These receptors all stem from a human donor with Susac syndrome.

V gene TRBV25-1 combines with J gene TRBJ1-2; a weak D match, TRBD1 (5 bases). The CDR3 length is 15 residues. Germline lookup yields CDR1 MGHDK and CDR2 SYGVNS. Trimming cost V 1 base and J 2 bases, with 11 bases left between them. This chain's CDR3 is CASSESGRENYGYTF. DNA for the CDR3: TGTGCCAGCAGTGAATCGGGCAGGGAGAACTATGGCTACACCTTC.

This chain connects TRBV20-1 to TRBJ2-1; 8 nucleotides line up with TRBD2. CDR1 is DFQATT, CDR2 SNEGSKA, per germline (reference sequence). The CDR3 consists of 15 residues. V shed 3 bases, J shed 2 bases, and the junction held 6 bases outside the gene matches. The CDR3 is CSARGSGRAYNEQFF. Written as DNA, the CDR3 is TGCAGTGCTAGGGGAAGCGGGAGAGCCTACAATGAGCAGTTCTTC.

This chain connects TRBV4-2 to TRBJ2-1; the match to TRBD2 covers 8 bases. V lost 4 bases to trimming and J lost 5 bases; unmatched junction nucleotides: 13. From germline, CDR1 is LGHNA and CDR2 YNFKEQ. CDR3 size: 17 residues. CDR3 residues: CASSPRLGGDYDNEQFF. As DNA, the CDR3 is TGTGCCAGCAGCCCCCGACTCGGGGGGGACTACGACAATGAGCAGTTCTTC.

The chain uses TRBV30 and TRBJ2-1; the match to TRBD2 covers 9 bases. Looked up from germline, CDR1 is GTSNPN and CDR2 is SVGIG (reference sequence). CDR3 length: 12 amino acids. V was clipped by 6 bases and J by 8 bases; unmatched bases: 5. CDR3 DNA: TGTGCCTGTGCGGGAGGGCCATATGAGCAGTTCTTC. This gives the protein CACAGGPYEQFF.

This clonotype was seen once. The gene calls are TRBV27 and TRBJ2-5; 12 bases match TRBD2. The CDR3 sequence is 16 residues long. Germline values: CDR1 MNHEY, CDR2 SMNVEV (reference sequence). Unmatched junction bases numbered 7, after V lost 5 bases and J lost 3 bases. The CDR3 sequence is CASSPLTSGREETQYF. The CDR3 region has the DNA TGTGCCAGCAGTCCCCTGACTAGCGGGAGAGAAGAGACCCAGTACTTC.

The chain combines TRBV29-1 with TRBJ2-5; D not certain. This CDR3 spans 12 amino acids. Trimming pared 5 bases from V and 2 bases from J, leaving 9 bases between. Germline CDR1 reads SQVTM; CDR2 reads ANQGSEA. The CDR3 DNA follows: TGCAGCGTTTCACACGATCAAGAGACCCAGTACTTC. Residues: CSVSHDQETQYF.

The chain combines TRBV20-1 with TRBJ2-2, with D possibly matching TRBD2 (6 bases). Germline V lookup: CDR1 DFQATT, CDR2 SNEGSKA (reference sequence). The CDR3 consists of 14 residues. The ends were cut back, 0 bases at V and 6 bases at J, with 11 bases in the middle. The CDR3 nucleotides are TGCAGTGCTAGAGAGGCGGGGCGGGCCGGGGAGCTGTTTTTT. As protein: CSAREAGRAGELFF.

This chain uses TRBV14 with TRBJ2-7; tentatively, D is TRBD2 (6 bases). V lost 5 bases, J lost 3 bases, and 20 bases lay in between. From germline, CDR1 is SGHDN and CDR2 FVKESK. The CDR3 covers 16 residues. CDR3 sequence (DNA): TGTGCCAGCAGCAAAACCAGACTAGTGGAGGGCTACGAGCAGTACTTC. Translating gives CASSKTRLVEGYEQYF.

The chain employs TRBV3-1 and TRBJ2-7, with TRBD1 identical over 7 bases. V shed 8 bases and J 3 bases; nucleotides not matched to a gene: 10. CDR1 and CDR2 from the germline V gene are LGHDT and YNNKEL (reference sequence). This CDR3 has 14 amino acids. CDR3 coding DNA: TGTGCCAGCCGTGGATCGGGACAGTTCTACGAGCAGTACTTC. The encoded protein is CASRGSGQFYEQYF.

V usage is TRBV7-3 and J usage is TRBJ1-2; 9 bases match TRBD1. The CDR3 consists of 14 residues. Germline trimming cut 2 bases from V and 8 bases from J; bases unmatched to any gene: 6. From germline, CDR1 is SGHTA and CDR2 FQGTGA. In nucleotides, the CDR3 is TGTGCCAGCAGCTTAGAGACAGGGGGGAAAGGCTACACCTTC. It specifies CASSLETGGKGYTF. The full variable domain, completed using reference TRBV7-3 and TRBJ1-2, is GAGVSQTPSNKVTEKGKYVELRCDPISGHTALYWYRQSLGQGPEFLIYFQGTGAADDSGLPNDRFFAVRPEGSVSTLKIQRTERGDSAVYLCASSLETGGKGYTFGSGTRLTVV.

V usage is TRBV11-2 and J usage is TRBJ2-4, with 15 bases that match TRBD2. Germline-derived CDR1 and CDR2 are SGHAT and FQNNGV. The V and J ends lost 6 bases and 0 bases, in that order; junction bases with no gene match: 18. The CDR3 has 22 amino acids. CDR3 amino acids: CASRSGVAAGTSGRRAKNIQYF. As DNA, the CDR3 is TGTGCCAGCAGATCAGGGGTCGCGGCCGGGACTAGCGGGAGGAGAGCCAAAAACATTCAGTACTTC.

The chain has TRBV15 and TRBJ2-3; D is ambiguous. Trimming removed 5 bases from V and 0 bases from J, with 15 bases in between. CDR3 length equals 16 residues. Germline V gives CDR1 LNHNV, CDR2 YYDKDF (reference sequence). Here the CDR3 reads CATSPMSRISTDTQYF. The CDR3 coding sequence is TGTGCCACCAGCCCCATGTCGCGCATTAGCACAGATACGCAGTATTTT.

V is TRBV15 and J is TRBJ1-3; D perhaps matches TRBD1 (5 bases). Germline values: CDR1 LNHNV, CDR2 YYDKDF (reference sequence). Trimming shortened V by 2 bases and J by 4 bases, and 9 bases separated the two germline ends. The CDR3 is 14 residues long. The CDR3 is CATSRPDSGNTIYF. In DNA, the CDR3 is TGTGCCACCAGCAGACCCGACAGCGGAAACACCATATATTTT.

The chain joins TRBV7-9 to TRBJ1-2; a weak D match, TRBD1 (5 bases). This CDR3 comprises 14 residues. Germline V gene lookup returns CDR1 SEHNR and CDR2 FQNEAQ (reference sequence). V was pared by 5 bases and J by 0 bases, with 10 bases between. DNA for the CDR3: TGTGCCAGCAGCCCGACAGAAGCTAACTATGGCTACACCTTC. It codes for CASSPTEANYGYTF.

The genes are TRBV13 and TRBJ1-2, with D tentatively TRBD1 (6 bases). The CDR3 is made up of 14 amino acids. With 5 bases removed from V and 2 bases from J, the gap between germline ends came to 12 bases. Germline V gene data show CDR1 as PRHDT and CDR2 as FYEKMQ (reference sequence). This CDR3 is CASSLGTTNYGYTF. The CDR3 bases are TGTGCCAGCAGCCTCGGGACAACCAACTATGGCTACACCTTC.

The chain employs TRBV7-8 and TRBJ2-1; 10 bases line up with TRBD2. The CDR3 runs 13 residues. V lost 3 bases, J lost 9 bases, and 2 bases stayed unmatched. From germline, CDR1 is SGHVS and CDR2 FQNEAQ. CDR3 protein: CASSFRTSGEQFF. For the CDR3, the DNA is TGTGCCAGCAGCTTTCGGACTAGCGGTGAGCAGTTCTTC.

The CDR3, as DNA: TGCAGTGCTGGGGACAGGGGGCTTGAGCAGTTCTTC. Translated, it gives CSAGDRGLEQFF. J is TRBJ2-1 and V is TRBV20-1, with 12 bases lining up with TRBD1. Germline trimming cut 5 bases from V and 9 bases from J; bases unmatched to any gene: 2. The CDR3 covers 12 residues. CDR1 DFQATT and CDR2 SNEGSKA come from the germline V gene (reference sequence).

The chain couples TRBV28 to TRBJ2-7; D is uncertain. The germline V and J ends were trimmed by 5 bases and 6 bases, with 14 bases remaining between them. In germline, CDR1 is MDHEN, CDR2 SYDVKM. This CDR3 has 13 amino acids. CDR3 coding DNA: TGTGCCAGCAGTACGGGCCAGTTAGGCGAGCAGTACTTC. It yields the protein CASSTGQLGEQYF.

The chain employs TRBV5-1 and TRBJ2-5; D may be TRBD1 or TRBD2 (6 bases each). Trimming pared 4 bases from V and 5 bases from J, leaving 21 bases between. The CDR3 runs to 16 residues. Germline V CDR1 and CDR2: SGHRS, YFSETQ. DNA of the CDR3: TGCGCCAGCAGCAAACTAGGGGGGCCAGGGAAGGAGACCCAGTACTTC. This gives the protein CASSKLGGPGKETQYF.

V usage is TRBV7-8 and J usage is TRBJ2-7; TRBD1 aligns across 10 bases. From germline, CDR1 is SGHVS and CDR2 FQNEAQ. V lost 1 base to trimming and J lost 3 bases; unmatched junction nucleotides: 6. The CDR3 consists of 16 residues. The CDR3 coding sequence is TGTGCCAGCAGCTTAGTTGGGGGACAGGGGTTCTACGAGCAGTACGTC. Protein product: CASSLVGGQGFYEQYV.

V and J are TRBV5-4 and TRBJ2-1; D is possibly TRBD1 or TRBD2 (7 bases each). The V end was cut by 4 bases, the J end by 2 bases, with 16 bases between. The CDR3 extends over 16 amino acids. CDR1 is SGHNT and CDR2 is YYREEE in the germline V gene (reference sequence). For the CDR3, the DNA is TGTGCCAGCAGCCAGGGGGGGGCGCAGACCTACAATGAGCAGTTCTTC. It is translated as CASSQGGAQTYNEQFF. Filled out from reference TRBV5-4 and TRBJ2-1, the complete variable domain reads ETGVTQSPTHLIKTRGQQVTLRCSSQSGHNTVSWYQQALGQGPQFIFQYYREEENGRGNFPPRFSGLQFPNYSSELNVNALELDDSALYLCASSQGGAQTYNEQFFGPGTRLTVL.

The chain is built from TRBV5-6 and TRBJ2-2; a possible D gene is TRBD1 (6 bases). V lost 5 bases and J 7 bases, leaving 15 bases between the germline ends. This CDR3 has 14 residues. The germline V gene has CDR1 SGHDT and CDR2 YYEEEE. The CDR3 DNA reads as TGTGCCAGCAGTCGCCGTGGGGGCGTCGGGGAGCTGTTTTTT. It codes for CASSRRGGVGELFF.

The chain couples TRBV29-1 to TRBJ1-1; D might be TRBD1 (6 bases). The germline V gene has CDR1 SQVTM and CDR2 ANQGSEA. There are 19 residues in the CDR3. Trimming left V 0 bases short and J 0 bases short, with 23 bases between. CDR3 coding DNA: TGCAGCGTTGAAGATTTATTTCGGACAGCGCGCCGGGTGAACACTGAAGCTTTCTTT. Protein product: CSVEDLFRTARRVNTEAFF.

V and J are TRBV27 and TRBJ1-1; no reliable D call. This CDR3 comprises 16 residues. Germline CDR1 reads MNHEY; CDR2 reads SMNVEV (reference sequence). V was trimmed by 3 bases and J by 0 bases, leaving 14 bases between them. The CDR3 region has the DNA TGTGCCAGCAGTTTTTTGCCCCGCAACCTGAACACTGAAGCTTTCTTT. This encodes CASSFLPRNLNTEAFF.

This clonotype has more than one count but fewer than ten. The chain uses TRBV5-1 and TRBJ1-5; D remains unclear. Trimming removed 0 bases from V and 0 bases from J, with 1 base in between. Germline lookup yields CDR1 SGHRS and CDR2 YFSETQ. CDR3 length: 13 residues. CDR3: CASSLDSNQPQHF. The CDR3 bases are TGCGCCAGCAGCTTGGATAGCAATCAGCCCCAGCATTTT.

The sample holds a few counts of this clonotype. V gene TRBV4-3 combines with J gene TRBJ2-5, with D perhaps matching TRBD1 or TRBD2 (7 bases each). From germline, CDR1 is LGHNA and CDR2 YSLEER. Trimming took off 1 base at V and 3 bases at J, with 15 bases between the two ends. The CDR3 has 16 amino acids. CDR3 region: CASSQGEGAGEETQYF. The CDR3 DNA reads TGCGCCAGCAGCCAAGGGGAGGGGGCGGGAGAAGAGACCCAGTACTTC.

The V gene is TRBV6-2 or TRBV6-3, the J gene TRBJ2-1; a weak D match, TRBD2 (5 bases). The CDR3 is 13 residues long. CDR1 is MNHEY and CDR2 is SVGEGT in the germline V gene. Trimming cost V 1 base and J 7 bases, with 8 bases left between them. DNA for the CDR3: TGTGCCAGCAGTTACTTCCGGACTAATGAGCAGTTCTTC. Amino acid sequence: CASSYFRTNEQFF.

In its sample, this clonotype was seen once. The chain is built from TRBV5-1 and TRBJ2-5; D perhaps matches TRBD1 (6 bases). Deletions cut 4 bases from V and 0 bases from J, with 16 bases between. CDR1 is SGHRS and CDR2 is YFSETQ in the germline V gene. The CDR3 totals 16 residues. The CDR3 DNA reads as TGCGCCAGCAGCCCATATGGCACAGGGTACCAAGAGACCCAGTACTTC. It translates to CASSPYGTGYQETQYF.

This chain links TRBV18 with TRBJ2-5; D is tentatively TRBD1 or TRBD2 (5 bases each). The CDR3 loop spans 17 amino acids. CDR1 is KGHSH and CDR2 is LQKENI in the germline V gene. Trimming took 3 bases from V and 4 from J, leaving 21 bases between them. The CDR3 DNA follows: TGTGCCAGCTCACCCCTTCACCGGGACGACCTCCCAGAGACCCAGTACTTC. Its protein is CASSPLHRDDLPETQYF.